The 16 T cell receptor beta chains given below trace back to one sample, sequenced in a study of T cell responses to AZD1222 COVID-19 vaccine. The table came from immunoSEQ multiplex PCR; TCRdb's copy has only in-frame clones and leaves some out. The sample consists of about 140,000 clones, roughly 90% of them appearing once. The material sequenced was peripheral blood, taken on day 0 of AZD1222 vaccination. These receptors were collected from an adult in good health.

The chain combines TRBV28 with TRBJ1-2, with D uncertain. The CDR3 runs 16 residues. Trimming stripped 1 base from V and 2 bases from J, with 14 bases between. The germline V gene has CDR1 MDHEN and CDR2 SYDVKM. The CDR3 sequence: CASSLFGSQSNYGYTF. CDR3 DNA sequence: TGTGCCAGCAGTTTATTCGGCAGCCAATCGAACTATGGCTACACCTTC.

The chain uses TRBV28 and TRBJ2-7, with no clear D. Germline loops: CDR1 MDHEN, CDR2 SYDVKM. CDR3 length: 12 residues. Trimming left V 1 base short and J 6 bases short, with 7 bases between. CDR3 bases: TGTGCCAGCAGTTTATTAGGGTCCGAGCAGTACTTC. Protein product: CASSLLGSEQYF.

This chain joins TRBV5-1 and TRBJ1-5, with D hard to call. The germline gives CDR1 SGHRS, CDR2 YFSETQ. The CDR3 contains 14 residues. V was pared by 0 bases and J by 0 bases, with 4 bases between. DNA for the CDR3: TGCGCCAGCAGCTTGGACAGTAGCAATCAGCCCCAGCATTTT. Amino acids: CASSLDSSNQPQHF.

This sequence joins TRBV4-1 and TRBJ1-6; D may be TRBD1 (5 bases). Trimming removed 1 base from V and 10 bases from J, with 17 bases in between. Germline V CDR1 and CDR2: MGHRA, YSYEKL. The CDR3 runs 16 residues. DNA of the CDR3: TGCGCCAGCAGCCAAGCACCGGGACCACTTGGGTCACCCCTCCACTTT. Protein product: CASSQAPGPLGSPLHF.

The CDR3 region has the DNA TGTGCCAGTACTCTTTTTAGCGGGGAACCAAACAATGAGCAGTTCTTC. Translated: CASTLFSGEPNNEQFF. The genes are TRBV19 and TRBJ2-1; the match to TRBD2 covers 8 bases. From germline, CDR1 is LNHDA and CDR2 SQIVND (reference sequence). V trimming: 7 bases; J trimming: 5 bases; junction bases outside the gene matches: 13. The CDR3 is 16 residues long.

The chain joins TRBV19 to TRBJ2-2; 13 nucleotides line up with TRBD2. The CDR3 is made up of 20 amino acids. From germline, CDR1 is LNHDA and CDR2 SQIVND (reference sequence). Unmatched junction bases numbered 19, after V lost 6 bases and J lost 6 bases. CDR3 in DNA: TGTGCCAGTAGAAAATACCCCGGACTAGCGGGAGAGGTCCGGCCCGGGGAGCTGTTTTTT. Protein: CASRKYPGLAGEVRPGELFF.

This chain uses TRBV9 with TRBJ2-1; TRBD1 agrees at 7 bases. With V trimmed by 4 bases and J by 9 bases, 4 bases remained unmatched. The CDR3 extends over 12 amino acids. Germline V gives CDR1 SGDLS, CDR2 YYNGEE. The DNA for the CDR3 is TGTGCCAGCAGCTTAGACAGGGCTGAGCAGTTCTTC. Its translation is CASSLDRAEQFF.

The chain joins TRBV7-2 to TRBJ1-2; 9 bases match TRBD1. The germline V gene encodes CDR1 SGHTA and CDR2 FQGNSA. The CDR3 sequence is 15 residues long. V was clipped by 6 bases and J by 4 bases; unmatched bases: 9. The CDR3 loop is CASRSQGARGYGYTF. CDR3 nucleotide sequence: TGTGCCAGCAGATCACAGGGGGCGCGGGGCTATGGCTACACCTTC.

The V call is TRBV21-1, the J call TRBJ1-6; the table gives TRBD1 as D, unverified against the DNA. TRBV21-1 is a documented pseudogene. The CDR3 runs 16 residues. In DNA form, the CDR3 reads TGTGCCAGCAGCCGAGCCCGGGACAGGGAGTACTCACCCCTCCACTTT. Protein sequence: CASSRARDREYSPLHF.

The chain employs TRBV12-3 or TRBV12-4 and TRBJ2-5; D is ambiguous. Between the trimmed V and J ends, which lost 7 bases and 7 bases, there was a span of 16 bases. This CDR3 has 13 residues. The DNA for the CDR3 is TGTGCCAGCACCACGTATGGTATGGGGACCCAGTACTTC. Its protein product is CASTTYGMGTQYF.

The chain couples TRBV15 to TRBJ1-4; 10 nucleotides line up with TRBD1. The V gene end was trimmed by 3 bases and the J gene end by 8 bases; junction bases not matched to a gene: 9. Germline V gene lookup returns CDR1 LNHNV and CDR2 YYDKDF (reference sequence). CDR3 length: 16 amino acids. The CDR3 sequence is CATSSPSGTGVEKLFF. CDR3 nucleotides: TGTGCCACCAGCAGCCCCTCTGGGACAGGGGTAGAAAAACTGTTTTTT.

This rearrangement joins TRBV19 to TRBJ1-5; D not resolved. This CDR3 is 15 amino acids long. CDR1 LNHDA and CDR2 SQIVND come from the germline V gene (reference sequence). The V and J ends lost 4 bases and 1 base respectively, with 11 bases between them. In DNA, the CDR3 is TGTGCCAGTAGTAGGGGTTTAGGGAGCAATCAGCCCCAGCATTTT. Translation: CASSRGLGSNQPQHF. The full variable domain, with the rest looked up from reference TRBV19 and TRBJ1-5, is DGGITQSPKYLFRKEGQNVTLSCEQNLNHDAMYWYRQDPGQGLRLIYYSQIVNDFQKGDIAEGYSVSREKKESFPLTVTSAQKNPTAFYLCASSRGLGSNQPQHFGDGTRLSIL.

V and J are TRBV28 and TRBJ1-1; 9 bases are shared with TRBD1. The length of the CDR3 is 15 residues. V dropped 4 bases and J dropped 5; count of bases not matched to a gene: 8. CDR1 and CDR2 from the germline V gene are MDHEN and SYDVKM. The CDR3 coding sequence is TGTGCCAGCAGTTCCCACAGGGGGCGCGGGACTGAAGCTTTCTTT. Translated, it gives CASSSHRGRGTEAFF. Full variable domain (rest looked up from reference TRBV28 and TRBJ1-1): DVKVTQSSRYLVKRTGEKVFLECVQDMDHENMFWYRQDPGLGLRLIYFSYDVKMKEKGDIPEGYSVSREKKERFSLILESASTNQTSMYLCASSSHRGRGTEAFFGQGTRLTVV.

The chain joins TRBV28 to TRBJ1-5; the D is unclear. Trimming cost V 2 bases and J 6 bases, with 5 bases left between them. The CDR3 runs 12 residues. The V gene's germline CDR1 is MDHEN and CDR2 SYDVKM. The CDR3 nucleotides read TGTGCCAGCAGTTTAACTAGTCAGCCCCAGCATTTT. Its protein product is CASSLTSQPQHF.

The chain employs TRBV7-2 and TRBJ1-6; weak D call: TRBD1 (5 bases). This CDR3 has 15 residues. Trimming left V 1 base short and J 10 bases short, with 14 bases between. The germline V gene has CDR1 SGHTA and CDR2 FQGNSA. The chain's CDR3 is CASSLVRGLQSPLHF. In nucleotides, the CDR3 is TGTGCCAGCAGCTTAGTTCGGGGGTTGCAATCACCCCTCCACTTT.

The V gene is TRBV7-9, the J gene TRBJ2-2; D perhaps matches TRBD1 (5 bases). The CDR3 sequence is 15 residues long. V was clipped by 3 bases and J by 5 bases, with 13 bases between them. Germline V gene data show CDR1 as SEHNR and CDR2 as FQNEAQ (reference sequence). Here the CDR3 DNA reads TGTGCCAGCAGCTTTTGGACAAGCTATACCGGGGAGCTGTTTTTT. Protein product: CASSFWTSYTGELFF.